One and the same sample provided the 13 T cell receptor beta chains below, sequenced in a study of blood T cell repertoires in COVID-19. TCRdb's table, derived via immunoSEQ multiplex PCR, lists solely in-frame clones and lacks some. The profile shows around 230,000 clones, 83% of them singletons. Sequenced: peripheral blood. The origin of the receptors is a middle-aged woman with active or convalescent COVID-19.

This clone was detected once. CDR3 nucleotide sequence: TGTGCCAGCAGCGACCTCCGACAGGCTGACTATGGCTACACCTTC. Its translation is CASSDLRQADYGYTF. The chain uses TRBV5-6 and TRBJ1-2; possibly TRBD1 for D (6 bases). CDR3 size: 15 residues. Between the trimmed V and J ends, which lost 4 bases and 3 bases, there was a span of 16 bases. From germline, CDR1 is SGHDT and CDR2 YYEEEE.

The gene calls are TRBV30 and TRBJ1-1; 10 bases match TRBD1. This CDR3 has 16 residues. The germline CDR1 and CDR2 sequences are GTSNPN and SVGIG (reference sequence). V shed 3 bases and J 6 bases; nucleotides not matched to a gene: 13. The CDR3 bases are TGTGCCTGGAGCGGGACAGGGGCAAAGAATGGTCCTGAAGCTTTCTTT. Protein sequence: CAWSGTGAKNGPEAFF.

The genes are TRBV30 and TRBJ1-3; D call uncertain. Trimming shortened V by 6 bases and J by 0 bases, and 6 bases separated the two germline ends. The CDR3 totals 12 residues. Germline CDR1 and CDR2: GTSNPN and SVGIG (reference sequence). Here the CDR3 reads CACGSSGNTIYF. In DNA form, the CDR3 reads TGTGCCTGCGGGTCCTCTGGAAACACCATATATTTT. The entire variable domain, with the rest obtained from reference TRBV30 and TRBJ1-3, is as follows: SQTIHQWPATLVQPVGSPLSLECTVEGTSNPNLYWYRQAAGRGLQLLFYSVGIGQISSEVPQNLSASRPQDRQFILSSKKLLLSDSGFYLCACGSSGNTIYFGEGSWLTVV.

The chain combines TRBV25-1 with TRBJ1-6, with D possibly TRBD1 on 5 matching bases. The CDR3 covers 12 residues. In germline, CDR1 is MGHDK, CDR2 SYGVNS. Trimming removed 8 bases from V and 8 bases from J, with 10 bases in between. The CDR3 here is CASSEGDSPLHF. The DNA for the CDR3 is TGTGCCAGCTCGGAAGGGGATTCACCCCTCCACTTT. The variable domain in full, with the rest retrieved from reference TRBV25-1 and TRBJ1-6, is EADIYQTPRYLVIGTGKKITLECSQTMGHDKMYWYQQDPGMELHLIHYSYGVNSTEKGDLSSESTVSRIRTEHFPLTLESARPSHTSQYLCASSEGDSPLHFGNGTRLTVT.

The chain employs TRBV6-5 and TRBJ1-1; TRBD1 might be the D (5 bases). The CDR3 contains 11 residues. Germline assignment: CDR1 MNHEY and CDR2 SVGAGI. Trimming cost V 9 bases and J 11 bases, with 16 bases left between them. The CDR3 DNA sequence: TGTGCCAGTTTCGAAGGGGTTGGGGCTTTCTTT. It specifies CASFEGVGAFF.

The chain couples TRBV6-5 to TRBJ2-7; no firm D call. Trimming took 6 bases from V and 3 from J, leaving 15 bases between them. This CDR3 contains 14 residues. The germline gives CDR1 MNHEY, CDR2 SVGAGI. The CDR3 reads CASRTAEGYYEQYF. CDR3 bases: TGTGCCAGCAGGACCGCGGAAGGATACTACGAGCAGTACTTC.

The chain carries TRBV6-4 and TRBJ1-5; D unresolved. Deletions cut 11 bases from V and 3 bases from J, with 11 bases between. Germline V gene data show CDR1 as MRHNA and CDR2 as SNTAGT. CDR3 length: 12 residues. CDR3 residues: CAGRWDNQPQHF. The CDR3 DNA sequence: TGTGCCGGGAGATGGGACAATCAGCCCCAGCATTTT.

The table lists this clone with a count of one. The CDR3 DNA follows: TGTGCCACGAGAATAACAGGGCGCACCGGGGAGCTGTTTTTT. This translates into CATRITGRTGELFF. The J gene is TRBJ2-2, the V gene TRBV18, with D possibly TRBD1 on 6 matching bases. Trimming took off 10 bases at V and 4 bases at J, with 16 bases between the two ends. The germline V gene encodes CDR1 KGHSH and CDR2 LQKENI. The CDR3 consists of 14 residues.

This chain joins TRBV30 and TRBJ2-2, with a tentative D call TRBD1 (6 bases). The length of the CDR3 is 17 residues. Looked up from germline, CDR1 is GTSNPN and CDR2 is SVGIG (reference sequence). V lost 4 bases and J 0 bases, leaving 18 bases between the germline ends. Here the CDR3 DNA reads TGTGCCTGGACAAAGCGCAGGGGACAAACGAACACCGGGGAGCTGTTTTTT. This translates into CAWTKRRGQTNTGELFF.

The chain joins TRBV19 to TRBJ1-2, with 10 bases fitting TRBD1. CDR3 size: 15 residues. CDR1 LNHDA and CDR2 SQIVND come from the germline V gene (reference sequence). J gave up 3 bases and V 6 bases, and 7 bases lay outside the gene matches. The chain's CDR3 is CASSEGTGAYYGYTF. The CDR3 region has the DNA TGTGCCAGTAGCGAAGGGACAGGGGCATACTATGGCTACACCTTC.

This sequence joins TRBV7-8 and TRBJ1-2, with a possible D match to TRBD1 (6 bases). Trimming left V 0 bases short and J 8 bases short, with 10 bases between. The germline gives CDR1 SGHVS, CDR2 FQNEAQ. The CDR3 has 13 residues. CDR3 bases: TGTGCCAGCAGCTTAGCGGGGGCGCTGGGCTACACCTTC. Protein: CASSLAGALGYTF.

The chain carries TRBV2 and TRBJ2-7; 11 positions match TRBD2. The trim removed 6 bases at V and 6 bases at J, leaving 16 bases unmatched. The germline gives CDR1 SNHLY, CDR2 FYNNEI. This CDR3 has 17 amino acids. The DNA of the CDR3 is TGTGCCAGCAGAAAATCTAAACTAGCGGGAGAATTGTTCGAGCAGTACTTC. Translation: CASRKSKLAGELFEQYF.

In regard to this clone: At one end, the junction sequence differs from germline, possibly due to a read error. The gene calls are TRBV7-7 and TRBJ2-5, with 9 bases fitting TRBD1. The CDR3 spans 15 residues. Germline V gives CDR1 SSHAT, CDR2 FNYEAQ (reference sequence). The CDR3 is CASSKGQGVGETQYF. The CDR3 nucleotides are TGTGCTAGCAGCAAGGGACAGGGCGTGGGAGAGACCCAGTACTTC.